This T cell receptor beta chain was sequenced during a study of control samples from healthy donors and cancer patients. Sequencing was performed with immunoSEQ multiplex PCR; in TCRdb, only in-frame clones are kept and a portion is missing. The sample carries around 78,000 clones, around 94% recorded once. V lost 10 bases, J lost 1 base, and 16 bases lay in between. In germline, CDR1 is SNHLY, CDR2 FYNNEI. The CDR3 runs to 14 residues. The TCR comes from a woman aged 18-30 years in good health. Sequences were obtained from blood. This chain connects TRBV2 to TRBJ1-1, with D possibly being TRBD1 (6 bases). The chain's CDR3 is CATSLWTANTEAFF. CDR3 nucleotide sequence: TGTGCCACCTCTTTGTGGACAGCGAACACTGAAGCTTTCTTT. Drawing the rest from reference TRBV2 and TRBJ1-1, the complete variable domain is EPEVTQTPSHQVTQMGQEVILRCVPISNHLYFYWYRQILGQKVEFLVSFYNNEISEKSEIFDDQFSVERPDGSNFTLKIRSTKLEDSAMYFCATSLWTANTEAFFGQGTRLTVV.